Presented here are 4 T cell receptor beta chains from one specimen sequenced in a study of cytomegalovirus exposure and HLA in healthy donors. The PCR contained 60 Vbeta and 13 Jbeta primers. Sequencing used immunoSEQ multiplex PCR; TCRdb keeps in-frame clones, though not all of them. The top ten hold 1.6% of the sample, which has 60,000 to 100,000 clones, around 78% seen once. Sequencing input: PBMCs. All receptors derive from a man aged 35-49 years in good health and CMV-seronegative.

CDR3 nucleotide sequence: TGTGCCAGCAGCCCGCTGGGGGGAGGACATGAGCAGTTCTTC. Translating it yields CASSPLGGGHEQFF. The rearrangement uses TRBV14 and TRBJ2-1; a possible D gene is TRBD2 (6 bases). The V gene lost 4 bases and the J gene lost 8 bases, with 15 bases spanning the gap. The CDR3 has 14 residues. CDR1 is SGHDN, CDR2 FVKESK, per germline.

This chain connects TRBV15 to TRBJ1-4, with 9 nucleotides matching TRBD1. This CDR3 comprises 20 residues. With V trimmed by 0 bases and J by 2 bases, 13 bases remained unmatched. From germline, CDR1 is LNHNV and CDR2 YYDKDF (reference sequence). For the CDR3, the DNA is TGTGCCACCAGCAGAGATCTAGGGGGACAGGGCTTCCCTACTAATGAAAAACTGTTTTTT. As protein: CATSRDLGGQGFPTNEKLFF.

The chain links TRBV10-3 to TRBJ2-7, with a weak D call TRBD2 (5 bases). The CDR3 is 13 amino acids. V shed 8 bases and J shed 3 bases, with 14 bases lying between them. CDR1 is ENHRY, CDR2 SYGVKD, per germline. The CDR3 region has the DNA TGTGCCATCCTGGAAGCGGTGAGCTACGAGCAGTACTTC. It encodes CAILEAVSYEQYF.

This clone was seen a few times. The chain joins TRBV10-2 to TRBJ1-4; no clear D gene. Per germline, CDR1 WSHSY and CDR2 SAAADI. The CDR3 is 15 amino acids. Trimming cost V 8 bases and J 0 bases, with 13 bases left between them. The CDR3 DNA reads as TGCGCCAGCGCCAAATTTCAGGCAACTAATGAAAAACTGTTTTTT. Translating gives CASAKFQATNEKLFF.